These 18 T cell receptor beta chains were sequenced from one sample in a study of shared clonotypes between healthy human individuals. Generated by immunoSEQ multiplex PCR, the TCRdb table keeps only in-frame clones and is missing some. Altogether 2 million to 2.5 million clones are present, more than 90% being singletons, with the ten largest covering 0.1% to 0.15%. The sequencing input was naive CD4+ T cells sorted from blood. As to subset: CD45RA+ positively selected. The receptors derive from a man younger than 30 in good health.

The chain has TRBV5-4 and TRBJ2-1; 9 positions agree with TRBD2. This CDR3 comprises 20 residues. Germline CDR1 is SGHNT and CDR2 is YYREEE (reference sequence). The junction had 13 bases not matched to a gene; V was cut back by 0 bases and J by 0 bases. As DNA, the CDR3 is TGTGCCAGCAGCTTGGTTCGGGCTAGCGGGACCACCAGCTCCTACAATGAGCAGTTCTTC. It specifies CASSLVRASGTTSSYNEQFF.

The V call is TRBV25-1, the J call TRBJ2-4, with 10 bases that match TRBD2. J was trimmed by 8 bases and V by 5 bases; bases with no gene match: 9. The CDR3 has 15 residues. Germline V gene lookup returns CDR1 MGHDK and CDR2 SYGVNS. The CDR3 loop reads CASSRGASGGYIQYF. The CDR3 DNA sequence: TGTGCCAGCAGTAGAGGGGCTAGCGGGGGATACATTCAGTACTTC.

This clone was found once. This CDR3 is also generated by other DNA sequences in the sample. The chain uses TRBV6-5 and TRBJ2-3; D call uncertain. CDR3 length: 13 residues. The germline gives CDR1 MNHEY, CDR2 SVGAGI. Deletions cut 6 bases from V and 0 bases from J, with 7 bases between. CDR3 sequence reads: CASSRRSTDTQYF. CDR3 bases: TGTGCCAGCAGCCGGCGGAGCACAGATACGCAGTATTTT.

This chain connects TRBV25-1 to TRBJ2-2; TRBD1 or TRBD2 may be the D gene (5 bases each). The V gene lost 5 bases and the J gene lost 4 bases, with 11 bases spanning the gap. In germline, CDR1 is MGHDK, CDR2 SYGVNS. This CDR3 region has 14 residues. Written as DNA, the CDR3 is TGTGCCAGCAGTTGGGCAGGGACCACCGGGGAGCTGTTTTTT. Protein sequence: CASSWAGTTGELFF.

This chain connects TRBV15 to TRBJ1-2, with unresolved D. Germline V gives CDR1 LNHNV, CDR2 YYDKDF (reference sequence). V shed 5 bases and J shed 5 bases, with 15 bases lying between them. This CDR3 comprises 14 residues. The CDR3 region is CATSPEPGFYGYTF. The CDR3, as DNA: TGTGCCACCAGCCCAGAGCCCGGATTTTATGGCTACACCTTC.

CDR3 sequence: CASRATGTPRGYTF. CDR3 nucleotide sequence: TGTGCCAGCAGGGCGACAGGGACCCCCAGAGGCTACACCTTC. The V call is TRBV2, the J call TRBJ1-2, with TRBD1 matching 7 bases. J gave up 8 bases and V 6 bases, and 12 bases lay outside the gene matches. The CDR3 consists of 14 residues. Germline lookup yields CDR1 SNHLY and CDR2 FYNNEI.

The genes are TRBV9 and TRBJ1-2, with D tentatively TRBD1 (5 bases). Trimming took off 0 bases at V and 2 bases at J, with 17 bases between the two ends. The CDR3 has 17 amino acids. Per germline, CDR1 SGDLS and CDR2 YYNGEE. The CDR3 sequence: CASSVGWGETANYGYTF. CDR3 bases: TGTGCCAGCAGCGTAGGATGGGGAGAGACAGCGAACTATGGCTACACCTTC.

As for this clone: Other DNA sequences in this sample translate to the same CDR3. This chain connects TRBV19 to TRBJ2-7; 10 bases line up with TRBD2. Trimming cost V 6 bases and J 0 bases; bases outside gene matches: 2. Looked up from germline, CDR1 is LNHDA and CDR2 is SQIVND (reference sequence). CDR3 length: 14 residues. In DNA, the CDR3 is TGTGCCAGTAGAAGGACTAGCGGCTCCTACGAGCAGTACTTC. This translates into CASRRTSGSYEQYF.

The chain couples TRBV25-1 to TRBJ1-4, with a possible D match to TRBD1 (6 bases). This CDR3 comprises 17 residues. Germline CDR1 reads MGHDK; CDR2 reads SYGVNS. V shed 5 bases and J shed 6 bases, with 22 bases lying between them. The CDR3 DNA sequence: TGTGCCAGCAGTACCACGGGAAGGGGGGCAGAAGATGAAAAACTGTTTTTT. Its protein product is CASSTTGRGAEDEKLFF.

The chain employs TRBV10-2 and TRBJ2-7; D is unresolved. CDR3 length: 12 residues. The ends were cut back, 8 bases at V and 1 base at J, with 9 bases in the middle. Per germline, CDR1 WSHSY and CDR2 SAAADI. The CDR3, as DNA: TGCGCCAGCGCCGACTTATCCTACGAGCAGTACTTC. It codes for CASADLSYEQYF.

The chain carries TRBV7-2 and TRBJ2-2; D is ambiguous. Per the germline V gene, CDR1 is SGHTA and CDR2 is FQGNSA. The CDR3 loop spans 16 amino acids. The V end lost 1 base, the J end lost 0 bases, and 9 bases lay between the germline ends. This CDR3 is CASSLVVGTNTGELFF. The DNA for the CDR3 is TGTGCCAGCAGCTTAGTTGTGGGGACGAACACCGGGGAGCTGTTTTTT.

This clone was counted a single time. The chain uses TRBV7-8 and TRBJ2-1; D tentatively fits TRBD1 or TRBD2 (5 bases each). Trimming stripped 5 bases from V and 6 bases from J, with 20 bases between. Germline values: CDR1 SGHVS, CDR2 FQNEAQ. This CDR3 spans 16 amino acids. This CDR3 is CASSQLVGTFPNEQFF. Written as DNA, the CDR3 is TGTGCCAGCAGCCAGCTTGTCGGGACCTTTCCCAATGAGCAGTTCTTC. Looking up the rest from reference TRBV7-8 and TRBJ2-1 gives the full variable domain: GAGVSQSPRYKVAKRGQDVALRCDPISGHVSLFWYQQALGQGPEFLTYFQNEAQLDKSGLPSDRFFAERPEGSVSTLKIQRTQQEDSAVYLCASSQLVGTFPNEQFFGPGTRLTVL.

The chain recombines TRBV28 with TRBJ1-2; 8 positions agree with TRBD1. Germline V gene data show CDR1 as MDHEN and CDR2 as SYDVKM. The CDR3 consists of 15 residues. The J segment lost 8 bases and the V segment lost 6 bases, leaving 14 bases of the junction unmatched. The chain's CDR3 is CASRSRDRPAGGYTF. DNA of the CDR3: TGTGCCAGCAGGTCAAGGGACAGGCCCGCGGGGGGCTACACCTTC.

CDR3 sequence reads: CASSFSGVQFF. The DNA of the CDR3 is TGTGCCAGCAGCTTCTCGGGCGTCCAGTTCTTC. The chain carries TRBV7-9 and TRBJ2-1; D call uncertain. The CDR3 is made up of 11 amino acids. CDR1 is SEHNR and CDR2 is FQNEAQ in the germline V gene (reference sequence). V was shortened by 3 bases and J by 13 bases, with 10 bases between the two germline ends.

This chain links TRBV30 with TRBJ1-1, with D perhaps matching TRBD1 (5 bases). This CDR3 contains 16 residues. Germline CDR1 reads GTSNPN; CDR2 reads SVGIG (reference sequence). Trimming removed 2 bases at V and 0 bases at J, with 16 bases between. CDR3 sequence reads: CAWSSGDRLMNTEAFF. CDR3 bases: TGTGCCTGGAGTAGCGGAGACAGACTAATGAACACTGAAGCTTTCTTT.

This clone was counted a single time. The chain uses TRBV5-1 and TRBJ2-1, with TRBD1 matching 11 bases. In germline, CDR1 is SGHRS, CDR2 YFSETQ. With 4 bases clipped from V and 8 bases from J, the junction kept 8 bases outside the gene matches. CDR3 length equals 15 residues. Here the CDR3 reads CASSMPGQGVDEQFF. The CDR3 bases are TGCGCCAGCAGCATGCCGGGACAGGGGGTGGATGAGCAGTTCTTC.

V usage is TRBV11-2 and J usage is TRBJ1-2; unclear D gene. CDR1 is SGHAT and CDR2 is FQNNGV in the germline V gene. The CDR3 is made up of 17 amino acids. V was trimmed by 1 base and J by 2 bases, leaving 17 bases between them. This CDR3 reads CASSLVWQSQNNYGYTF. The CDR3 DNA reads TGTGCCAGCAGCTTAGTATGGCAGTCCCAAAACAACTATGGCTACACCTTC. The whole variable domain, filled in from reference TRBV11-2 and TRBJ1-2, reads EAGVAQSPRYKIIEKRQSVAFWCNPISGHATLYWYQQILGQGPKLLIQFQNNGVVDDSQLPKDRFSAERLKGVDSTLKIQPAKLEDSAVYLCASSLVWQSQNNYGYTFGSGTRLTVV.

The rearrangement links TRBV10-1 to TRBJ2-1; TRBD2 matches 14 bases. The V and J ends lost 6 bases and 10 bases, in that order; junction bases with no gene match: 8. Looked up from germline, CDR1 is WNHNN and CDR2 is SYGVQD (reference sequence). The CDR3 is 15 residues long. CDR3 sequence: CASSLGLAGDGEQFF. The DNA for the CDR3 is TGCGCCAGCAGCCTGGGACTAGCGGGGGACGGAGAGCAGTTCTTC.